This record concerns one T cell receptor beta chain sequence. Its antigen is unknown. The data derive from a study of memory CD4+ T cells and cytomegalovirus serostatus. Study-wide background: Of the healthy Belgian adults, 9 were CMV seropositive and fewer than 30 seronegative.

Measured with immunoSEQ multiplex PCR; TCRdb has only the in-frame clones, and not every one. The sample consists of approximately 40,000 clones, more than 65% of them appearing once. The study, taken as a whole, reports: A US-trained random forest predicted CMV serostatus with median AUC approximately 0.9. Each of 60 to 80 CMV-associated TCRbeta sequences occurred in one to five individuals.

The sort gate was single viable CD3+CD4+CD8-CD45RO+ cells for memory CD4+ T cells. The sequence came from an adult in good health and CMV-seronegative. What was sequenced was memory CD4+ T cells from blood.

The CDR3 sequence is CASSPWTGPSSYEQYF. CDR3 in DNA: TGTGCCAGCAGCCCCTGGACAGGTCCCTCTTCCTACGAGCAGTACTTC. The chain uses TRBV7-2 and TRBJ2-7, with 7 positions matching TRBD1. CDR1 SGHTA and CDR2 FQGNSA come from the germline V gene. CDR3 length equals 16 residues. Trimming removed 5 bases from V and 1 base from J; junction bases left unmatched: 11.